This T cell receptor (beta chain) appears in the sequencing data of a study of T-cell memory formation after mild COVID-19. V trimming: 5 bases; J trimming: 3 bases; junction bases outside the gene matches: 6. The CDR3 runs 14 residues. Germline CDR1 reads SGHRS; CDR2 reads YFSETQ. Study results and limitations: Cross-reactive memory apparently joined, as some responding clones appeared in pre-infection memory.

About this clonotype: Antigen: not known.

TCR alpha and TCR beta cDNA libraries with sample barcodes and UMIs came from 5'RACE using constant-segment primers. TCRdb itself ran the 5' RACE reads through MiXCR, one entry per CDR3 protein. The sample has 200,000 to 300,000 distinct CDR3 sequences; 15% to 20% are singletons. The chain employs TRBV5-1 and TRBJ2-7; 9 positions agree with TRBD1. This TCR was recovered from a man aged 18 to 29 who had mild COVID-19 (a few samples of this study predate the infection). Cell type and time point are not known. Sequencing was done on a sample of PBMCs or a T cell subset sorted from them (not recorded which). The DNA for the CDR3 is TGCGCCAGCAGACCGGGACAGGGTTTCTACGAGCAGTACTTC. This sequence encodes CASRPGQGFYEQYF. The whole variable domain, filled in from reference TRBV5-1 and TRBJ2-7, reads KAGVTQTPRYLIKTRGQQVTLSCSPISGHRSVSWYQQTPGQGLQFLFEYFSETQRNKGNFPGRFSGRQFSNSRSEMNVSTLELGDSALYLCASRPGQGFYEQYFGPGTRLTVT.